This T cell receptor beta chain was captured in a study of beta chain features in type 1 diabetes. Whole-study results and caveats: Among type 1 diabetes patients, VDJ junctions had fewer insertions and more deletions. Naive, central memory and Treg TCRB repertoires appeared more alike in patients than in healthy donors.

The CDR3 is 12 amino acids. With 2 bases removed from V and 2 bases from J, the gap between germline ends came to 7 bases. Looked up from germline, CDR1 is GTSNPN and CDR2 is SVGIG (reference sequence). This clone has just a few counts. What it binds is unknown. Blood was drawn once from each donor into heparinised tubes. The draws averaged about 120 mL. TCRB transcripts that were expressed got sequenced, as all of the isolated RNA had been reverse transcribed. Sequenced by immunoSEQ multiplex PCR; TCRdb stores in-frame clones only, minus some. This table has a few hundred thousand clones, roughly 31% appearing once.

The specimen sequenced was naive CD4+ T cells from blood. V usage is TRBV30 and J usage is TRBJ2-7; no clear D. The TCR sequence derives from a man between 18 and 35 years old in good health. CDR3 in amino acids: CAWSKVAYEQYF. As DNA, the CDR3 is TGTGCCTGGAGTAAGGTAGCCTACGAGCAGTACTTC.